This T cell receptor (beta chain) was observed in a study of blood T cells in healthy people across ages. Sample-barcoded 5' priming and a J-beta primer mix drove a second PCR of 7 to 11 cycles. TCRdb reprocessed the 5' RACE reads with MiXCR, giving one entry per CDR3 protein. The repertoire consists of some 800,000 distinct CDR3 sequences, with around a quarter occurring once and the leading ten covering under 4%. Study findings and constraints: PBMCs were not sorted, which prevented a conclusive comparison of naive versus antigen-experienced cells. Older age went with lower TCR beta diversity per million T cells, in a roughly linear way.

This clonotype has more than one count but fewer than ten. Its antigen is currently unknown. CDR3 length: 17 residues. V was cut by 4 bases and J by 5 bases, with 21 bases left in between. Germline-derived CDR1 and CDR2 are SGDLS and YYNGEE. This same sample was also part of a study on T cells of mothers and their children. That publication notes: There were over 8.5 million TCR beta CDR3 reads from each mother and a few million from each child. Related mother and child pairs showed slightly greater overlap (not significant) than unrelated pairs did.

The chain employs TRBV9 and TRBJ2-2, with D possibly TRBD2 on 5 matching bases. The sequenced sample consisted of blood. This sequence was found in a boy younger than 18 in good health. CDR3 residues: CASSCRDLEGRTGELFF. CDR3 DNA sequence: TGTGCCAGCAGCTGTAGAGATCTTGAGGGTCGGACCGGGGAGCTGTTTTTT.